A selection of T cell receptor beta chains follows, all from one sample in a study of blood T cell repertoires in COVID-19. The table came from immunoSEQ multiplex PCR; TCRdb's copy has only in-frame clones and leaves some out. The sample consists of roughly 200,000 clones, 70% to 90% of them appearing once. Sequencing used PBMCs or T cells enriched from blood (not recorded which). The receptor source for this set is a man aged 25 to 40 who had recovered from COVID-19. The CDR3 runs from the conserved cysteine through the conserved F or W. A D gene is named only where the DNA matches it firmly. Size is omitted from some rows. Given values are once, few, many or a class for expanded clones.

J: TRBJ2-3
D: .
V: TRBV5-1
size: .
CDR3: CASSPGNSRTDTQYF
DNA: TGCGCCAGCAGCCCAGGGAATAGCCGCACAGATACGCAGTATTTT

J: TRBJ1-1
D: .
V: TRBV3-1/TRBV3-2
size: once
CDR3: CASSAGVWNTEAFF
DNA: TGTGCCAGCAGCGCAGGGGTTTGGAACACTGAAGCTTTCTTT

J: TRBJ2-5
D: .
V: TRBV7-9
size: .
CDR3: CASSFGGAQETQYF
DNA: TGTGCCAGCAGCTTTGGGGGGGCCCAAGAGACCCAGTACTTC

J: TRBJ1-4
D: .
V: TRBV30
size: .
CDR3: CAWRPPGGGEKLFF
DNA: TGTGCCTGGAGACCCCCGGGGGGAGGTGAAAAACTGTTTTTT

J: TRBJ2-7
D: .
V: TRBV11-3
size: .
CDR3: CASSLGPGTYEQYF
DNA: TGTGCCAGCAGCTTAGGTCCAGGAACCTACGAGCAGTACTTC

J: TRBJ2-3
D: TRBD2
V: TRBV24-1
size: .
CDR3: CATSDGTSGSTDTQYF
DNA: TGTGCCACCAGTGATGGGACTAGCGGGAGCACAGATACGCAGTATTTT

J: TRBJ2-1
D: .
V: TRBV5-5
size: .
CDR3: CASSLQLSYNEQFF
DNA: TGTGCCAGCAGCTTACAGTTATCCTACAATGAGCAGTTCTTC

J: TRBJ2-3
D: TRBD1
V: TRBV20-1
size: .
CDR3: CSASTAGGFLSADTQYF
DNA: TGCAGTGCTAGTACGGCAGGGGGTTTTTTGTCGGCAGATACGCAGTATTTT

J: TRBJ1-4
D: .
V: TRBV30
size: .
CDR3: CAWNIPGGRNEKLFF
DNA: TGTGCCTGGAATATCCCCGGGGGGCGCAATGAAAAACTGTTTTTT

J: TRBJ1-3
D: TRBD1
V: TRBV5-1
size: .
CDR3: CASSLGRTGMRSGNTIYF
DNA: TGCGCCAGCAGCTTGGGCCGGACAGGGATGCGCTCTGGAAACACCATATATTTT

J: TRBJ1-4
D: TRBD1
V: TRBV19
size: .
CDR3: CASTPTGGYEKLFF
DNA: TGTGCCAGTACCCCGACAGGGGGTTATGAAAAACTGTTTTTT

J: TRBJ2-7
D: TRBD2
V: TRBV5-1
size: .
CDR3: CASSFRWELAGVQSSYEQYF
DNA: TGCGCCAGCAGCTTTCGATGGGAACTAGCGGGAGTTCAAAGCTCCTACGAGCAGTACTTC

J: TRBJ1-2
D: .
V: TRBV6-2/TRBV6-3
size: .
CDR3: CASSYNQGYTF
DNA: TGTGCCAGCAGTTACAATCAGGGCTACACCTTC

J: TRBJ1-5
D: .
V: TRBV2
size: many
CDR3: CASRGTRGSNQPQHF
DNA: TGTGCCAGCAGGGGGACGCGGGGGAGCAATCAGCCCCAGCATTTT

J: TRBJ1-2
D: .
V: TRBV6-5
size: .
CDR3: CASSYGTEYGYTF
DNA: TGTGCCAGCAGTTACGGGACTGAGTATGGCTACACCTTC

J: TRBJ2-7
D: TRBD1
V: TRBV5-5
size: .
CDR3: CASSVPGQGAREQYF
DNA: TGTGCCAGCAGCGTGCCGGGACAGGGGGCGCGGGAGCAGTACTTC

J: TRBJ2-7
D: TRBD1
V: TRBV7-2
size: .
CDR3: CASRPDRGLYEQYF
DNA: TGTGCCAGCAGACCGGACAGGGGGCTTTACGAGCAGTACTTC

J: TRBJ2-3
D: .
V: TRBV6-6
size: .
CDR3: CASSPLAADTQYF
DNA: TGTGCCAGCAGTCCTCTGGCGGCAGATACGCAGTATTTT

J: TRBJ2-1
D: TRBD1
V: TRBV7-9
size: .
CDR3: CASSSNRGREYNEQFF
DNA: TGTGCCAGCAGTTCAAACAGGGGGCGGGAATACAATGAGCAGTTCTTC

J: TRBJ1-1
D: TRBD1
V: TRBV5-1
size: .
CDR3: CASSLAPQGESFF
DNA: TGCGCCAGCAGCTTGGCTCCGCAGGGGGAATCTTTCTTT

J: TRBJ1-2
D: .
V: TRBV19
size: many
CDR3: CASSYPTGLGYGYTF
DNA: TGTGCCAGTAGTTACCCGACAGGCCTTGGCTATGGCTACACCTTC

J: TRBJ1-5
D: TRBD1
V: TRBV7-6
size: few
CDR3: CTSSLDDRGQPQHF
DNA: TGTACCAGCAGCTTAGATGACAGGGGCCAGCCCCAGCATTTT

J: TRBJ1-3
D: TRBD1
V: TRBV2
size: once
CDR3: CASTRTGTGNTIYF
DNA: TGTGCCAGCACCAGGACAGGGACTGGAAACACCATATATTTT

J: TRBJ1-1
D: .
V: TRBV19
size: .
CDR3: CASSPPGYVTEAFF
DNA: TGTGCCAGTAGTCCTCCCGGGTACGTCACTGAAGCTTTCTTT

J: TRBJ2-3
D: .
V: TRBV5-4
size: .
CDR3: CASSSFSRVTDTQYF
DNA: TGTGCCAGCAGCTCTTTTTCTAGAGTCACAGATACGCAGTATTTT

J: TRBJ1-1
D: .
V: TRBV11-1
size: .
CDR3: CASSLPLGLTEAFF
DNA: TGTGCCAGCAGCTTACCCCTTGGACTCACTGAAGCTTTCTTT

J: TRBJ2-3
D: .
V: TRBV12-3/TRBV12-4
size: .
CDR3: CASSFGTDTQYF
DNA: TGTGCCAGCAGTTTCGGCACAGATACGCAGTATTTT

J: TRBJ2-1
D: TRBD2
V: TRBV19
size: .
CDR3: CASSTSSGGAANEQFF
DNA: TGTGCCAGTAGTACCTCTAGCGGGGGGGCAGCAAATGAGCAGTTCTTC

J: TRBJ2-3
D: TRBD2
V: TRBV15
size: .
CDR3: CATSRDDLAGYTDTQYF
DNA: TGTGCCACCAGCAGAGATGATCTAGCGGGGTACACAGATACGCAGTATTTT

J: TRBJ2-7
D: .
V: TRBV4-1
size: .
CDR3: CASSHGGTEQYF
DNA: TGCGCCAGCAGCCACGGCGGGACCGAGCAGTACTTC

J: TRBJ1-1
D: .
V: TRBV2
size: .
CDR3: CASSEFGGITEAFF
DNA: TGTGCCAGCAGTGAATTTGGGGGGATCACTGAAGCTTTCTTT

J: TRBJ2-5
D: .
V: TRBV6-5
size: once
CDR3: CASSSGGRTIQETQYF
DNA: TGTGCCAGCAGTTCCGGGGGACGGACGATCCAAGAGACCCAGTACTTC

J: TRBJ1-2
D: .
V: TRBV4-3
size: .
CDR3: CASSQERDPLYGYTF
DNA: TGCGCCAGCAGCCAAGAGAGAGATCCACTCTATGGCTACACCTTC

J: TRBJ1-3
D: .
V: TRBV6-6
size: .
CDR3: CASSTGVSGNTIYF
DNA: TGTGCCAGCAGTACGGGAGTCTCTGGAAACACCATATATTTT

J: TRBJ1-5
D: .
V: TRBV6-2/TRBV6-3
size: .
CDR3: CASSQSGTKGGAQPQHF
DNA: TGTGCCAGCAGTCAATCAGGGACAAAAGGGGGGGCTCAGCCCCAGCATTTT

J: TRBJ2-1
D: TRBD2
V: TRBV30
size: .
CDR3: CACFARGGLVNEQFF
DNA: TGTGCCTGCTTTGCGCGGGGGGGCCTGGTTAATGAGCAGTTCTTC

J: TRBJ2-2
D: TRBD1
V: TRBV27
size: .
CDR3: CASSLPTGGVSGELFF
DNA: TGTGCCAGCAGTTTACCTACAGGGGGCGTATCCGGGGAGCTGTTTTTT

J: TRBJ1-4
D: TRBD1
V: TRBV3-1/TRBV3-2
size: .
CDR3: CASSQDPWDRVQKREKLFF
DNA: TGTGCCAGCAGCCAAGATCCCTGGGACAGGGTACAGAAGAGGGAAAAACTGTTTTTT

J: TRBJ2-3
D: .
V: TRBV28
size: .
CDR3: CASSFLGGDTQYF
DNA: TGTGCCAGCAGTTTCTTAGGGGGAGATACGCAGTATTTT

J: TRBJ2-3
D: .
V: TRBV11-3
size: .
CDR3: CASSRPGAGITDTQYF
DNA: TGTGCCAGCAGTCGTCCCGGGGCGGGGATTACAGATACGCAGTATTTT

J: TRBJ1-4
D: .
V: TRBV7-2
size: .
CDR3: CASSPYLTGEKLFF
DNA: TGTGCCAGCAGCCCTTACCTCACAGGGGAAAAACTGTTTTTT

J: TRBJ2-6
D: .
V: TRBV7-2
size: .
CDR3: CASSLEGSSGANVLTF
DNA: TGTGCCAGCAGCTTGGAGGGTAGCTCTGGGGCCAACGTCCTGACTTTC

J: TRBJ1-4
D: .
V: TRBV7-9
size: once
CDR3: CASSFRGSTNEKLFF
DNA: TGTGCCAGCAGCTTCAGGGGATCAACTAATGAAAAACTGTTTTTT

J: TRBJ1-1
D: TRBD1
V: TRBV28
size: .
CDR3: CASSLWNGQGDAEAFF
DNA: TGTGCCAGCAGTTTATGGAACGGACAGGGGGACGCTGAAGCTTTCTTT

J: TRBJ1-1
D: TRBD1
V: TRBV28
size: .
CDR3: CASSLGTGGNTEAFF
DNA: TGTGCCAGCAGTCTAGGGACAGGGGGGAACACTGAAGCTTTCTTT

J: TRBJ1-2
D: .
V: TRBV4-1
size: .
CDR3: CASSRGADYGYTF
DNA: TGCGCCAGCAGTCGGGGGGCAGACTATGGCTACACCTTC

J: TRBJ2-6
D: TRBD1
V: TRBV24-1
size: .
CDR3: CATSEQGAPGANVLTF
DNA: TGTGCCACCAGTGAACAGGGGGCGCCTGGGGCCAACGTCCTGACTTTC

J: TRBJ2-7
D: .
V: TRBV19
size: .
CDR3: CASSKPGQTYEQYF
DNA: TGTGCCAGTAGTAAACCGGGACAAACCTACGAGCAGTACTTC

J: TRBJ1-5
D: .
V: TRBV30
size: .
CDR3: CAWKAPLTGSGQPQHF
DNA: TGTGCCTGGAAGGCCCCCCTCACAGGGAGCGGTCAGCCCCAGCATTTT

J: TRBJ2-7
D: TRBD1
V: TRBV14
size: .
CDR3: CASSPTGFEQYF
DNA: TGTGCCAGCAGCCCGACAGGGTTCGAGCAGTACTTC

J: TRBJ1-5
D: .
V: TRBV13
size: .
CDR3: CASSLAGGSNQPQHF
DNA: TGTGCCAGCAGCTTAGCTGGGGGCAGCAATCAGCCCCAGCATTTT

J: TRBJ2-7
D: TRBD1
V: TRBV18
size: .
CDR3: CASSPYRDSLYEQYF
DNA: TGTGCCAGCTCACCTTACCGGGACAGCCTTTACGAGCAGTACTTC